This TCR beta chain was profiled in a study of blood T cell repertoires in COVID-19. Overall study context: Acute and convalescent COVID-19 samples came from the United States, Italy and Spain. T cells, B-cell-depleted T cells, or PBMCs supplied cDNA or gDNA.

The CDR3 is 15 residues long. In the original analysis: Estimation of nucleated cell counts was performed using reference gene primer amplification. The assay was immunoSEQ multiplex PCR, and TCRdb's table has in-frame clones only and misses some. That table is the source of V, J and clone size, and D and trimming were worked out from the DNA. The sample yields approximately 35,000 clones, 75% to 90% seen once. J is TRBJ1-4 and V is TRBV21-1; the D call of TRBD1 is as the table states it, not checked on the DNA. TRBV21-1 is classified as a pseudogene. This sequence originates from a man aged 55 to 69 with active COVID-19. Sequenced sample: peripheral blood. The CDR3 sequence: CASSGGTVGAEKLFF. The CDR3 DNA reads as TGTGCCAGCAGCGGAGGGACAGTCGGTGCCGAAAAACTGTTTTTT.